The 16 T cell receptor beta chains below come from one sample, sequenced in a study of metastatic and nonmetastatic thyroid tumors. MiXCR re-clonotyped the PCR reads for TCRdb. The sample lists tens of thousands of clones; roughly 15% were seen once. Prior to thyroid surgery, none of the patients had received any treatment. Source material: blood. The receptors were gathered from a female donor with papillary thyroid cancer or a benign thyroid nodule (not recorded which). Some clones in this sample may be carry-over from other donors' samples.

This clone was picked up many times. J is TRBJ2-7 and V is TRBV2; TRBD2 matches at 10 bases. The CDR3 contains 13 residues. V trimming: 6 bases; J trimming: 5 bases; junction bases outside the gene matches: 4. Germline V gene lookup returns CDR1 SNHLY and CDR2 FYNNEI. The CDR3: CASRRTSGDEQYF. Here the CDR3 DNA reads TGTGCCAGCAGACGGACTAGCGGTGACGAGCAGTACTTC. Combining the CDR3 with reference TRBV2 and TRBJ2-7 gives the whole variable domain EPEVTQTPSHQVTQMGQEVILRCVPISNHLYFYWYRQILGQKVEFLVSFYNNEISEKSEIFDDQFSVERPDGSNFTLKIRSTKLEDSAMYFCASRRTSGDEQYFGPGTRLTVT.

In this sample, this clone turned up many times. V gene TRBV12-3 or TRBV12-4 combines with J gene TRBJ2-1; 7 bases fit TRBD2. The V gene end was trimmed by 5 bases and the J gene end by 6 bases; junction bases not matched to a gene: 10. The CDR3 spans 15 residues. CDR3: CASSPGLVGRNEQFF. The CDR3 nucleotides read TGTGCCAGCAGTCCCGGACTAGTCGGGCGCAATGAGCAGTTCTTC.

This clone showed up many times. The V gene is TRBV12-3 or TRBV12-4, the J gene TRBJ2-3; 12 bases are a match to TRBD2. This CDR3 has 17 amino acids. V lost 3 bases and J lost 4; bases outside the gene matches: 8. CDR3 nucleotides: TGTGCCAGCAGTTTCCCACTAGCGGGAGGTGTGTCAGATACGCAGTATTTT. Its protein is CASSFPLAGGVSDTQYF.

J is TRBJ2-7 and V is TRBV7-2, with 9 positions matching TRBD2. This CDR3 comprises 12 residues. V lost 5 bases to trimming and J lost 9 bases; unmatched junction nucleotides: 5. The germline V gene encodes CDR1 SGHTA and CDR2 FQGNSA. Written as DNA, the CDR3 is TGTGCCAGCAGCGGTCCTAGCGGGACGCAGTACTTC. It specifies CASSGPSGTQYF.

There are many counts of this clone. The junction shows a germline mismatch at one end, possibly a read error. The chain links TRBV3-1 to TRBJ2-5; TRBD1 might be the D (5 bases). There are 15 residues in the CDR3. The germline V gene encodes CDR1 LGHDT and CDR2 YNNKEL (reference sequence). DNA of the CDR3: TGTGCCAGCAGCCAAGATCTTAGCAGGGTGGAGACCCGGTACTTC. Translated, it gives CASSQDLSRVETRYF.

The chain is built from TRBV19 and TRBJ2-7, with no clear D. Germline CDR1 reads LNHDA; CDR2 reads SQIVND (reference sequence). The CDR3 runs to 13 residues. Trimming removed 5 bases from V and 3 bases from J, with 11 bases in between. CDR3 residues: CASSSQEYYEQYF. DNA of the CDR3: TGTGCCAGTAGTTCCCAGGAATACTACGAGCAGTACTTC.

This clone was seen many times. This chain joins TRBV29-1 and TRBJ2-1; 8 bases line up with TRBD1. The length of the CDR3 is 12 residues. The germline V gene encodes CDR1 SQVTM and CDR2 ANQGSEA. V gave up 7 bases and J gave up 3 bases; unmatched junction bases: 2. The CDR3 sequence: CSAGQGYNEQFF. The CDR3 DNA is TGCAGCGCCGGACAGGGCTACAATGAGCAGTTCTTC.

Of note for this clone: A much larger clone lies one base from this, so it may be a read error. The V and J genes are TRBV10-1 and TRBJ2-3; D is unclear. Germline assignment: CDR1 WNHNN and CDR2 SYGVQD (reference sequence). The CDR3 extends over 13 amino acids. CDR3 bases: TGCGCCAGCAGTGAACCGTGCACAGATACGCAGTACTTT. Its translation is CASSEPCTDTQYF.

V usage is TRBV10-3 and J usage is TRBJ1-1, with D hard to call. Looked up from germline, CDR1 is ENHRY and CDR2 is SYGVKD. CDR3 size: 13 residues. CDR3 loop: CEIKGRTNTEAFF. Written as DNA, the CDR3 is TGTGAAATCAAAGGCAGGACGAACACTGAAGCTTTCTTT.

This clone was picked up many times. This chain links TRBV19 with TRBJ1-1; D not certain. Trimming removed 0 bases at V and 4 bases at J, with 21 bases between. The CDR3 loop spans 18 amino acids. The germline V gene encodes CDR1 LNHDA and CDR2 SQIVND (reference sequence). CDR3 sequence reads: CASSIDAAATHRRTEAFF. The CDR3 DNA reads as TGTGCCAGTAGTATAGATGCAGCCGCGACCCACCGGCGCACTGAAGCTTTCTTT. Full variable domain (remainder filled in from reference TRBV19 and TRBJ1-1): DGGITQSPKYLFRKEGQNVTLSCEQNLNHDAMYWYRQDPGQGLRLIYYSQIVNDFQKGDIAEGYSVSREKKESFPLTVTSAQKNPTAFYLCASSIDAAATHRRTEAFFGQGTRLTVV.

This clone was counted many times. The chain is built from TRBV20-1 and TRBJ1-1; TRBD1 aligns across 7 bases. Trimming removed 1 base from V and 3 bases from J; junction bases left unmatched: 2. Germline CDR1 DFQATT, CDR2 SNEGSKA (reference sequence). The CDR3 loop spans 13 amino acids. The CDR3 loop reads CSARGRGDTEAFF. The CDR3 DNA reads TGCAGTGCTAGAGGCAGGGGGGACACTGAAGCTTTCTTT.

Notes on this clone: Sequence at one end of the junction differs from germline and may be a read error. V is TRBV25-1 and J is TRBJ2-7; a weak D match, TRBD1 (7 bases). This CDR3 region has 15 residues. In germline, CDR1 is MGHDK, CDR2 SYGVNS. The CDR3 bases are TGTGCCAACAGTGGGGGGATAGGGGGCTACTACGAGCAGTACTTC. It yields the protein CANSGGIGGYYEQYF.

The sample holds many counts of this clone. The chain joins TRBV10-1 to TRBJ2-1; the match to TRBD2 covers 10 bases. The J segment lost 7 bases and the V segment lost 0 bases, leaving 6 bases of the junction unmatched. CDR1 is WNHNN, CDR2 SYGVQD, per germline (reference sequence). The CDR3 has 16 amino acids. In nucleotides, the CDR3 is TGCGCCAGCAGTGAGTCATTAGCGGGAGGAAGGAATGAGCAGTTCTTC. This translates into CASSESLAGGRNEQFF.

The table lists this clone with many counts. The rearrangement joins TRBV2 to TRBJ2-1, with D unresolved. V was clipped by 4 bases and J by 5 bases, with 6 bases between them. CDR3 length equals 12 residues. Germline values: CDR1 SNHLY, CDR2 FYNNEI. CDR3 nucleotides: TGTGCCAGCAGTGGGTTCGACAATGAGCAGTTCTTC. Residues: CASSGFDNEQFF.

This clone was counted ten times or more. The chain links TRBV9 to TRBJ1-4; 7 bases map to TRBD1. V dropped 4 bases and J dropped 2; count of bases not matched to a gene: 17. The CDR3 is 19 amino acids. Germline CDR1 is SGDLS and CDR2 is YYNGEE. The CDR3 loop is CASSFQMAQGGGTNEKLFF. Written as DNA, the CDR3 is TGTGCCAGCAGCTTCCAAATGGCCCAGGGGGGAGGTACTAATGAAAAACTGTTTTTT.

This clone was found many times. This chain connects TRBV2 to TRBJ1-5; D is unclear. From germline, CDR1 is SNHLY and CDR2 FYNNEI. This CDR3 contains 16 residues. Trimming took off 6 bases at V and 0 bases at J, with 15 bases between the two ends. The CDR3 bases are TGTGCCAGCAGGGATCGCGGGGTCGATAGCAATCAGCCCCAGCATTTT. The encoded protein is CASRDRGVDSNQPQHF.